Listed below are T cell receptor beta chains from one sample, sequenced in a study of glioma-infiltrating T cells after dendritic cell vaccination. Some clones are missing from TCRdb's copy, which holds only in-frame ones; the method was immunoSEQ multiplex PCR. The repertoire consists of about 92,000 clones, with 85% to 90% occurring once and the leading ten covering about 15%. Source: blood, taken before dendritic cell vaccination. The receptor set was obtained from a human donor with glioblastoma. The CDR3 runs from the conserved cysteine through the conserved F or W. D genes are given only for firm matches. Expanded clones are given a class, and other clones once, few, many or no size at all.

TRBV7-2	TRBJ2-2	NA	NA	CASSTRRTGELFF	TGTGCCAGCAGCACAAGGAGGACCGGGGAGCTGTTTTTT
TRBV25-1	TRBJ1-6	NA	TRBD1	CASSGQGYNSPLHF	TGTGCCAGCAGTGGACAGGGGTATAATTCACCCCTCCACTTT
TRBV4-1	TRBJ1-5	NA	NA	CASSQPVGGSNQPQHF	TGCGCCAGCAGCCAGCCTGTTGGAGGGAGCAATCAGCCCCAGCATTTT
TRBV28	TRBJ2-3	NA	TRBD1	CASSPTRWDRVPPLPDTQYF	TGTGCCAGCAGCCCCACCCGTTGGGACAGGGTTCCTCCCCTTCCAGATACGCAGTATTTT
TRBV5-8	TRBJ1-4	NA	NA	CASSFQGLNEKLFF	TGTGCCAGCAGCTTTCAGGGACTTAATGAAAAACTGTTTTTT
TRBV25-1	TRBJ1-1	once	TRBD1	CASSDPPGQPTEAFF	TGTGCCAGCAGTGACCCGCCGGGACAGCCCACTGAAGCTTTCTTT
TRBV20-1	TRBJ1-1	NA	NA	CSARRWNEAFF	TGCAGTGCTAGGAGGTGGAATGAGGCTTTCTTT
TRBV14	TRBJ2-5	NA	TRBD2	CASSYRGGWEETQYF	TGTGCCAGCAGCTACCGGGGGGGCTGGGAAGAGACCCAGTACTTC
TRBV5-1	TRBJ2-5	NA	NA	CASSLGLEETQYF	TGCGCCAGCAGCTTGGGACTGGAGGAGACCCAGTACTTC
TRBV9	TRBJ2-2	NA	NA	CASSGTQGRRTGELFF	TGTGCCAGCAGCGGGACGCAGGGTAGAAGAACCGGGGAGCTGTTTTTT
TRBV2	TRBJ2-7	NA	TRBD2	CASSSGLAGGVGEQYF	TGTGCCAGCAGTAGTGGACTAGCGGGAGGGGTGGGGGAGCAGTACTTC
TRBV2	TRBJ1-4	NA	NA	CATQRRTTNEKLFF	TGTGCCACCCAAAGGAGGACGACTAATGAAAAACTGTTTTTT
TRBV9	TRBJ1-1	NA	TRBD1	CASSRTGMNTEAFF	TGTGCCAGCAGCCGGACAGGGATGAACACTGAAGCTTTCTTT
TRBV19	TRBJ2-1	NA	NA	CASRAAFRTVGVEQFF	TGTGCCAGTAGAGCGGCCTTTCGGACTGTTGGGGTTGAGCAGTTCTTC
TRBV28	TRBJ2-7	NA	NA	CASTYGGSYEQYF	TGTGCCAGCACCTATGGGGGGTCCTACGAGCAGTACTTC
TRBV7-3	TRBJ2-1	NA	TRBD2	CASSLRAPGLVAHEQFF	TGTGCCAGCAGCTTAAGGGCTCCGGGACTAGTGGCCCATGAGCAGTTCTTC
TRBV27	TRBJ2-7	NA	TRBD2	CASSRGGKSYEQYF	TGTGCCAGCAGTCGCGGGGGGAAATCCTACGAGCAGTACTTC
TRBV6-5	TRBJ1-4	NA	TRBD1	CASSYGTGGNEKLFF	TGTGCCAGCAGTTACGGGACAGGGGGTAATGAAAAACTGTTTTTT
TRBV7-9	TRBJ2-2	NA	TRBD1	CASSLGTANTGELFF	TGTGCCAGCAGCCTTGGGACAGCGAACACCGGGGAGCTGTTTTTT
TRBV7-9	TRBJ1-4	NA	TRBD1	CASSSRDRTEKLFF	TGTGCCAGCAGCTCCCGGGACAGGACCGAAAAACTGTTTTTT
TRBV7-9	TRBJ2-7	NA	NA	CASSSGVNGYEQYF	TGTGCCAGCAGCTCCGGGGTAAATGGATACGAGCAGTACTTC
TRBV14	TRBJ1-1	NA	NA	CASSQVQALTTEAFF	TGTGCCAGCAGCCAAGTACAGGCCTTGACCACTGAAGCTTTCTTT
TRBV28	TRBJ2-5	NA	NA	CASRGAMYQETQYF	TGTGCCAGCCGGGGGGCTATGTACCAAGAGACCCAGTACTTC
TRBV7-9	TRBJ2-7	NA	NA	CASSFRDSYEQYF	TGTGCCAGCAGCTTCAGGGACTCCTACGAGCAGTACTTC
TRBV7-8	TRBJ2-7	NA	TRBD1	CASWDRGTYEQYF	TGTGCCAGCTGGGACAGGGGGACCTACGAGCAGTACTTC
TRBV5-1	TRBJ2-7	NA	TRBD1	CASSPTAGTGTYEQYF	TGCGCCAGCAGCCCAACAGCCGGGACAGGGACGTACGAGCAGTACTTC
TRBV10-1	TRBJ1-5	NA	NA	CASSCRQSYSNQPQHF	TGCGCCAGCAGTTGTCGACAGTCCTATAGCAATCAGCCCCAGCATTTT
TRBV5-6	TRBJ2-7	NA	NA	CASSPGRGPYEQYF	TGTGCCAGCAGCCCCGGTCGGGGTCCCTACGAGCAGTACTTC
TRBV5-1	TRBJ2-7	NA	NA	CASSKFVDSSFEQYF	TGCGCCAGCAGTAAGTTTGTTGACAGCAGCTTCGAGCAGTACTTC
TRBV10-3	TRBJ2-7	NA	TRBD1	CAISRTGNSYEQYF	TGTGCCATCAGTAGGACAGGAAATTCTTACGAGCAGTACTTC
TRBV4-3	TRBJ1-1	NA	NA	CASSQDARGPEAFF	TGCGCCAGCAGCCAAGATGCCAGGGGACCTGAAGCTTTCTTT
TRBV5-1	TRBJ1-4	NA	NA	CASSPATQGEKLFF	TGCGCCAGCAGCCCCGCAACCCAGGGGGAAAAACTGTTTTTT
TRBV19	TRBJ2-7	NA	NA	CASSLSVFPGEEQYF	TGTGCCAGTAGTCTCTCGGTCTTTCCCGGGGAAGAGCAGTACTTC
TRBV30	TRBJ1-4	NA	NA	CVCRGTVFRNEKLFF	TGTGTCTGCCGGGGTACCGTGTTCCGCAATGAAAAACTGTTTTTT
TRBV4-1	TRBJ2-4	NA	TRBD2	CASSQRGTSKDVAKNIQYF	TGCGCCAGCAGCCAAAGAGGGACTAGCAAAGATGTAGCCAAAAACATTCAGTACTTC
TRBV28	TRBJ2-1	NA	NA	CASTPFPQGNEQFF	TGTGCCAGCACCCCATTCCCCCAGGGCAATGAGCAGTTCTTC
TRBV14	TRBJ2-5	few	NA	CASSQEQQGGETQYF	TGTGCCAGCAGCCAAGAGCAGCAGGGCGGAGAGACCCAGTACTTC
TRBV25-1	TRBJ2-7	NA	NA	CASSPRAGHEQYF	TGTGCCAGCAGCCCCCGGGCAGGGCACGAGCAGTACTTC